This T cell receptor (beta chain) was captured in a study of early T cells in non-severe SARS-CoV-2 infection. In TCRdb, the 5' RACE reads were re-called with MiXCR into one record per CDR3 protein. This sample has roughly 64,000 distinct CDR3 sequences, with about an eighth found just once. V shed 6 bases and J 10 bases; nucleotides not matched to a gene: 11. CDR1 is SEHNR and CDR2 is FQNEAQ in the germline V gene (reference sequence). This CDR3 has 13 amino acids. This clonotype was detected only a few times. Its antigen is unidentified. Regarding the study as a whole: Comparison of clonotypes with VDJdb favored anti-spike CD8 responses while missing private and CD4 specificities.

The sequence derives from an adult who was a healthcare worker with PCR-confirmed SARS-CoV-2 infection or an uninfected control (not recorded which). The gene calls are TRBV7-9 and TRBJ1-2; 7 positions agree with TRBD1. Sequencing was done on a sample of whole blood. CDR3 protein: CASSLTGQQAYTF. As DNA, the CDR3 is TGTGCCAGCAGTCTCACGGGACAGCAAGCCTACACCTTC.